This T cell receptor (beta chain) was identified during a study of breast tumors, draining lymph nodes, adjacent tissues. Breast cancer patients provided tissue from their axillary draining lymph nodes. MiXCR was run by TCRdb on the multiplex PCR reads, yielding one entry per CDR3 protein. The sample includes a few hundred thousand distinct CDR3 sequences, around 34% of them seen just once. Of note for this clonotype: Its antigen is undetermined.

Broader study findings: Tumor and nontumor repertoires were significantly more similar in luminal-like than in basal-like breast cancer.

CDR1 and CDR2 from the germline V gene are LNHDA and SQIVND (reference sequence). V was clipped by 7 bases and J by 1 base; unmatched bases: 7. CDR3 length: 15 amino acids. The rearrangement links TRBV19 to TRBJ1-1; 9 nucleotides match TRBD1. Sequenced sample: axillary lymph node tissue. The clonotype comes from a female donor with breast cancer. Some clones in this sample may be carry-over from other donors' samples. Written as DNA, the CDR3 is TGTGCCAGTACCATAAGGACAGGGGCGAACACTGAAGCTTTCTTT. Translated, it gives CASTIRTGANTEAFF.